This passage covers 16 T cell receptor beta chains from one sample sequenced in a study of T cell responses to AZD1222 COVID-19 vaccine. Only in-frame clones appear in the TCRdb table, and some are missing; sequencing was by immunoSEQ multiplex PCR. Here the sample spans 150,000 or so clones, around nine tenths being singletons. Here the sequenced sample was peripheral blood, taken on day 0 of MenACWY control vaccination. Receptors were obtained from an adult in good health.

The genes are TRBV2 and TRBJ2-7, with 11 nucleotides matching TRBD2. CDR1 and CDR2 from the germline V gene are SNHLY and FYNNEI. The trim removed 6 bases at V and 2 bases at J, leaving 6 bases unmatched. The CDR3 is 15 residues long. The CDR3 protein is CASSGEGLAAYEQYF. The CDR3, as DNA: TGTGCCAGCAGCGGGGAGGGACTAGCGGCCTACGAGCAGTACTTC.

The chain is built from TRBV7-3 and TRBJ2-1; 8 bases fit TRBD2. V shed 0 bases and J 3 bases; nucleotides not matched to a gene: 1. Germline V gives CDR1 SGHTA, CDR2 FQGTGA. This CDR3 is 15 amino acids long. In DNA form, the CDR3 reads TGTGCCAGCAGCTTAACTAGCGGGAACTACAATGAGCAGTTCTTC. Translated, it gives CASSLTSGNYNEQFF.

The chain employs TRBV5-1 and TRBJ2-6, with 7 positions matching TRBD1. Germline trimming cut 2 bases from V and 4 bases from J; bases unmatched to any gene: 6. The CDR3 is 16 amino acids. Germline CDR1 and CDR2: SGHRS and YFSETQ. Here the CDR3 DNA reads TGCGCCAGCAGCTTTTTACAGGGGTCCGGGGCCAACGTCCTGACTTTC. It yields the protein CASSFLQGSGANVLTF.

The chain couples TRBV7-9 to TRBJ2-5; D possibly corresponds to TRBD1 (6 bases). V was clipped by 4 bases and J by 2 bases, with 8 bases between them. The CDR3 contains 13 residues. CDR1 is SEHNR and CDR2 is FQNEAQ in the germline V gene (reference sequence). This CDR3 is CASSSTGQETQYF. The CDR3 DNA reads TGTGCCAGCAGCTCGACAGGTCAAGAGACCCAGTACTTC.

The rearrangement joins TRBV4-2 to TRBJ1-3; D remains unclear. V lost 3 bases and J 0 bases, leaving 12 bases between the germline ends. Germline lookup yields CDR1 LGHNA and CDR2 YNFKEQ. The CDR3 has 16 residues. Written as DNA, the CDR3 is TGTGCCAGCAGCCAGTCGGACGCTACCTCTGGAAACACCATATATTTT. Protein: CASSQSDATSGNTIYF.

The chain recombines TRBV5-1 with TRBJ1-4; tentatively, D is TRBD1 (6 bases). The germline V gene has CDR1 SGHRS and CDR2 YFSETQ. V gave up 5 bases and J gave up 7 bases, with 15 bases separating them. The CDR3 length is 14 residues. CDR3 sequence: CASRRDRTGEKLFF. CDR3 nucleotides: TGCGCCAGCAGACGCGACAGGACCGGTGAAAAACTGTTTTTT.

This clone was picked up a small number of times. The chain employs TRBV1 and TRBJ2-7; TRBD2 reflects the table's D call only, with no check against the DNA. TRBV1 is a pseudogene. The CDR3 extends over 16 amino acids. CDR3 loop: CTSSRGLRPRRYEQYF. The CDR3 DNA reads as TGCACCAGCAGCCGAGGCCTACGCCCCCGCCGGTACGAGCAGTACTTC.

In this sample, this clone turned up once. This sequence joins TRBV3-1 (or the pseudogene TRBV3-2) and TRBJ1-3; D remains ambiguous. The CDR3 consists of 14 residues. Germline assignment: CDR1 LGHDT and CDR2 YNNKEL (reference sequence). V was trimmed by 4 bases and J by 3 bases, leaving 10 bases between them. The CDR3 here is CASSPTSDGNTIYF. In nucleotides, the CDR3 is TGTGCCAGCAGCCCGACATCGGATGGAAACACCATATATTTT.

This chain's CDR3 is CASSQGLEAGNTIYF. The CDR3 nucleotides read TGTGCCAGCAGCCAAGGATTGGAGGCTGGAAACACCATATATTTT. The chain uses TRBV7-3 and TRBJ1-3; D is uncertain. V dropped 5 bases and J dropped 2 bases, with 13 bases sitting between them. Germline V CDR1 and CDR2: SGHTA, FQGTGA. The CDR3 consists of 15 residues.

The DNA for the CDR3 is TGTGCCAGTAGTACCCAGGGATCTATGAACACTGAAGCTTTCTTT. Amino acids: CASSTQGSMNTEAFF. The chain is built from TRBV19 and TRBJ1-1, with D tentatively TRBD1 (5 bases). Germline CDR1 is LNHDA and CDR2 is SQIVND (reference sequence). The CDR3 extends over 15 amino acids. V gave up 4 bases and J gave up 0 bases, with 12 bases separating them.

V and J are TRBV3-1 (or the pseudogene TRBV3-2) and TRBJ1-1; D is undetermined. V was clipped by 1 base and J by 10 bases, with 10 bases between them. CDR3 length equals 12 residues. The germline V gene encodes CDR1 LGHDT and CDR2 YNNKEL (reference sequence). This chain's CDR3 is CASSQATSVAFF. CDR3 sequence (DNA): TGTGCCAGCAGCCAAGCAACTTCGGTAGCTTTCTTT.

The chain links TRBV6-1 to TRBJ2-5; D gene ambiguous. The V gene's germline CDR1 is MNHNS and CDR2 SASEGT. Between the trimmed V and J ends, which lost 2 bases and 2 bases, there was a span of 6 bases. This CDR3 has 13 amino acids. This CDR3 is CASSELRQETQYF. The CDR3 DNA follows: TGTGCCAGCAGTGAACTAAGACAAGAGACCCAGTACTTC.

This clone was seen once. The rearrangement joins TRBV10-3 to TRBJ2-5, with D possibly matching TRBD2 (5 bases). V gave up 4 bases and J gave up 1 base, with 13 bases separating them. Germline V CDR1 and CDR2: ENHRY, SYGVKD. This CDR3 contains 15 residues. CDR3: CAISAEAALQETQYF. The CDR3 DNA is TGTGCCATCAGTGCGGAAGCGGCCCTCCAAGAGACCCAGTACTTC.

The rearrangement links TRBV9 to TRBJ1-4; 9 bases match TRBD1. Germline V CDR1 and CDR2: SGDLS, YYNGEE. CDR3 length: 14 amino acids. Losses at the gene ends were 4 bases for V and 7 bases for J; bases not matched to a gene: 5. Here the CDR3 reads CASSTGTGTEKLFF. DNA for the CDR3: TGTGCCAGCAGCACGGGGACAGGGACTGAAAAACTGTTTTTT.

In nucleotides, the CDR3 is TGTGCCAGCAGCCCCGGACAGGGGGCTCCGAACACTGAAGCTTTCTTT. Its protein is CASSPGQGAPNTEAFF. The chain carries TRBV5-6 and TRBJ1-1; 11 bases map to TRBD1. CDR3 length equals 16 residues. The ends lost 4 bases at V and 1 base at J; junction bases unmatched: 6. Germline V gene lookup returns CDR1 SGHDT and CDR2 YYEEEE. Full variable domain (outside the CDR3, taken from reference TRBV5-6 and TRBJ1-1): DAGVTQSPTHLIKTRGQQVTLRCSPKSGHDTVSWYQQALGQGPQFIFQYYEEEERQRGNFPDRFSGHQFPNYSSELNVNALLLGDSALYLCASSPGQGAPNTEAFFGQGTRLTVV.

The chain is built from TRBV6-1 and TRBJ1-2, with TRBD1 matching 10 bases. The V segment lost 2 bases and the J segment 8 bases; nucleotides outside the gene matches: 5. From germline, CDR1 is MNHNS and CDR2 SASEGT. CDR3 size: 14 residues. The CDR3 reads CASSEIGTGDGYTF. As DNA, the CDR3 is TGTGCCAGCAGTGAAATCGGGACAGGGGACGGCTACACCTTC.